This T cell receptor (beta chain) was profiled in a study of blood T cell repertoires in COVID-19 (dated by TCRdb to the early 2020s). As for the study more broadly: Samples covering the acute and convalescent phases of COVID-19 were provided by collaborators in the United States, Italy and Spain. The prospective study material was composed of cDNA or gDNA derived from T cells, B-cell-depleted T cells, or PBMCs. Deeply sampled blood TCRbeta repertoires from subjects exposed to, actively infected with, or recovered from COVID-19 were included in the dataset. A freely available public database, intended as a resource for researchers studying the immune response to SARS-CoV-2, is where the repertoires were released. The samples were drawn from the first 160 participants of the ongoing ImmuneRACE study and from 950 to 1,500 subjects provided by 6 global collaborators. A de-identified subject ID, COVID-19 status, age in years and sex were almost always included in the sample metadata. HLA class I and class II types, where available, came from metadata supplied by the sample provider rather than from assay-based typing. Beyond this particular receptor, the publication reports: The amount of clinical and demographic metadata varied by source and participant and was provided uncurated.

One collaborating source in Seattle enrolled patients while the patients were actively infected and followed the patients over time throughout the course of disease. The collaborating institutions used their own protocols to collect whole blood in K2EDTA tubes. For TCRbeta analysis, collaborator samples were shipped as frozen whole blood, as isolated PBMCs, or as DNA extracted from either sample type. Regarding this clone: Its binding antigen is unknown. One base away there is no much larger clone; base qualities are not given.

TCRbeta CDR3 regions were amplified from genomic DNA by means of the immunoSEQ Assay, a bias-controlled multiplex PCR. Turning to the authors' computational methods: The number of nucleated cells in each sample was estimated by amplification of reference gene primers within the assay. To quantify the absolute abundance of each unique TCRbeta CDR3 rearrangement, sequence reads were collapsed and filtered. For each sample, productive Simpson clonality was calculated by taking the square root of Simpson's diversity index across productive rearrangements. Entries here come from immuneACCESS through TCRdb and include only in-frame sequences with V and J called. Some clones fail to appear in such tables; in the studies checked, an unresolved V gene covers under half of the shortfall, and the cause of the remainder is unknown. D and trimming come from the DNA, and the V and J calls and clone size come from that table. Within this sample are approximately 350,000 clones, with 87% of them counted one time only. Of the sample, about 6.9% falls within the top ten clones.

The CDR3 numbers 13 residues from cysteine through phenylalanine. The kept DNA is CDR3 alone, 39 bases in frame from the first base. CDR1 GTSNPN and CDR2 SVGIG are derived from the germline V gene (reference sequence). The junction carries 6 bases between V and J, which are trimmed by 0 bases and 3 bases respectively. This chain joins TRBV30 to TRBJ1-5; the D gene identity is not certain. The source is a woman aged 45 to 65 with COVID-19, enrolled during active disease. The sample comprised peripheral blood. The bases are TGTGCCTGGAGTGTACAGCTCAATCAGCCCCAGCATTTT. This yields the protein CAWSVQLNQPQHF.